This T cell receptor beta chain was sequenced in a study of human T cells and chemical hapten exposure. Study-wide findings and caveats: Expanded TCRs clustered into significantly more large CDR3 similarity groups than controls, the analysis revealed. Among TCRs, those above 1 in 1000 frequency were unaffected by DPC sensitization.

The time point: pre-sensitization, week 0. Documented treatment: therapeutic diphenylcyclopropenone sensitization with weekly scalp DPC. Blood collection took place prior to placing each patch test. Unique molecular identifiers were linked by the library to individual cDNA molecules. TCRdb re-derived calls from the RACE reads in MiXCR, one entry per CDR3 protein. The table has about 51,000 distinct CDR3 sequences, roughly 8.8% seen once; the top ten hold 11% to 15%. With 8 bases removed from V and 4 bases from J, the gap between germline ends came to 21 bases. Per germline, CDR1 MNHEY and CDR2 SVGAGI. The CDR3 contains 15 residues. About this clonotype itself: The antigen is not known.

This receptor was identified in a woman between 40 and 50 years old with alopecia areata. Some clones in this sample may be carry-over from other donors' samples. Sequencing used whole blood, obtained in connection with sensitization to the hapten diphenylcyclopropenone (DPC). J is TRBJ2-7 and V is TRBV6-5; no clear D. CDR3 in amino acids: CASRSGRAPSYEQYF. CDR3 coding DNA: TGTGCCAGCCGATCGGGCCGGGCGCCGTCTTACGAGCAGTACTTC.